These 29 T cell receptor beta chains share one sample of origin, sequenced in a study of cytomegalovirus exposure and HLA in healthy donors. Primers: 60 Vbeta forward and 13 Jbeta reverse. Clones were sequenced by immunoSEQ multiplex PCR, and TCRdb holds only the in-frame ones, with some missing. The table has 150,000 to 200,000 clones, 68% seen once. The specimen sequenced was PBMCs. These receptors originate from a man between 50 and 59 years old in good health and CMV-seronegative.

This rearrangement joins TRBV18 to TRBJ2-7; D may be TRBD2 (7 bases). The CDR3 has 16 amino acids. Germline V gene lookup returns CDR1 KGHSH and CDR2 LQKENI. Trimming removed 0 bases from V and 2 bases from J, with 14 bases in between. The CDR3 spells CASSPPSAGATYEQYF. CDR3 nucleotides: TGTGCCAGCTCACCACCGTCTGCGGGGGCGACCTACGAGCAGTACTTC.

The rearrangement uses TRBV18 and TRBJ1-1, with a possible D match to TRBD1 (5 bases). There are 14 residues in the CDR3. Trimming removed 3 bases from V and 2 bases from J, with 10 bases in between. Germline V gives CDR1 KGHSH, CDR2 LQKENI. The CDR3 DNA is TGTGCCAGCTCACCGCCAACAGGAAACACTGAAGCTTTCTTT. Residues: CASSPPTGNTEAFF.

The chain combines TRBV10-3 with TRBJ2-7; TRBD1 agrees at 9 bases. The CDR3 is 16 amino acids. The germline V gene encodes CDR1 ENHRY and CDR2 SYGVKD. Trimming at V came to 0 bases and at J to 7 bases, leaving 10 bases not matched to a gene. The CDR3 coding sequence is TGTGCCATCAGTGAGTCACAGGGGGCAGGTTTCTGGGAGCAGTACTTC. This codes for CAISESQGAGFWEQYF.

The V gene is TRBV5-8, the J gene TRBJ1-5; D is unclear. Germline values: CDR1 SGHTS, CDR2 YDEGEE. V lost 1 base and J 8 bases, leaving 22 bases between the germline ends. The CDR3 loop spans 17 amino acids. The CDR3 is CASSLRGLLEGIEPQHF. DNA of the CDR3: TGTGCCAGCAGCTTGAGAGGGCTCCTGGAGGGAATAGAGCCCCAGCATTTT.

In its sample, this clone was seen a few times. The chain has TRBV28 and TRBJ2-4; D may be TRBD1 (7 bases). CDR3 size: 16 residues. Germline CDR1 MDHEN, CDR2 SYDVKM. Trimming took off 8 bases at V and 8 bases at J, with 25 bases between the two ends. Written as DNA, the CDR3 is TGTGCCAGCCCCCCGGGAGACAGGGCGCCTTGGGACATTCAGTACTTC. Its protein is CASPPGDRAPWDIQYF.

The chain joins TRBV7-9 to TRBJ1-6; 9 bases align to TRBD1. Germline-derived CDR1 and CDR2 are SEHNR and FQNEAQ (reference sequence). V trimming: 5 bases; J trimming: 9 bases; junction bases outside the gene matches: 8. The CDR3 is made up of 15 amino acids. The CDR3 reads CASSNGQGSGSPLHF. The DNA of the CDR3 is TGTGCCAGCAGCAATGGACAGGGGTCGGGTTCACCCCTCCACTTT.

J is TRBJ1-1 and V is TRBV4-1; D is unclear. The CDR3 is 17 amino acids. CDR1 and CDR2 (germline): MGHRA, YSYEKL. V was clipped by 4 bases and J by 0 bases, with 18 bases between them. CDR3 coding DNA: TGCGCCAGCAGCCCTCAAAGGAGAGGACTCTTGAACACTGAAGCTTTCTTT. This codes for CASSPQRRGLLNTEAFF.

The J gene is TRBJ1-6, the V gene TRBV7-2, with D maybe TRBD1 (5 bases). The germline V gene encodes CDR1 SGHTA and CDR2 FQGNSA. There are 13 residues in the CDR3. The V end lost 2 bases, the J end lost 10 bases, and 9 bases lay between the germline ends. CDR3 sequence reads: CASSLQGRSPLHF. CDR3 DNA: TGTGCCAGCAGCTTACAGGGCCGCTCACCCCTCCACTTT.

The V and J genes are TRBV5-1 and TRBJ1-4, with 8 bases lining up with TRBD1. From germline, CDR1 is SGHRS and CDR2 YFSETQ. V gave up 0 bases and J gave up 8 bases; unmatched junction bases: 6. This CDR3 has 15 residues. The CDR3 here is CASSLEVQGGEKLFF. The CDR3 coding sequence is TGCGCCAGCAGCTTGGAAGTACAGGGGGGCGAAAAACTGTTTTTT.

In this sample, this clone turned up a few times. This chain uses TRBV18 with TRBJ1-1; possibly TRBD1 for D (6 bases). V lost 4 bases to trimming and J lost 4 bases, with 19 bases between them. This CDR3 spans 16 amino acids. Looked up from germline, CDR1 is KGHSH and CDR2 is LQKENI. CDR3 sequence: CASSRGQTGRGTEAFF. DNA for the CDR3: TGTGCCAGCTCACGGGGACAAACAGGGCGTGGCACTGAAGCTTTCTTT.

This chain uses TRBV28 with TRBJ1-4, with 10 bases matching TRBD1. This CDR3 has 18 residues. The V and J ends lost 3 bases and 1 base, in that order; junction bases with no gene match: 8. The germline gives CDR1 MDHEN, CDR2 SYDVKM. The CDR3 loop reads CASSFPRQGARTNEKLFF. The CDR3 DNA reads as TGTGCCAGCAGTTTTCCGAGACAGGGGGCAAGAACTAATGAAAAACTGTTTTTT.

This clone was recorded a few times. V is TRBV7-9 and J is TRBJ2-1; weak D call: TRBD2 (5 bases). Germline CDR1 and CDR2: SEHNR and FQNEAQ (reference sequence). The ends were cut back, 7 bases at V and 0 bases at J, with 22 bases in the middle. The CDR3 loop spans 18 amino acids. The CDR3 protein is CASTVIPGSRSSYNEQFF. The CDR3 DNA reads TGTGCCAGCACCGTTATTCCGGGGTCTCGGAGCTCCTACAATGAGCAGTTCTTC.

This clone has only a few counts. The CDR3 region is CASSLVPTAGNQPQHF. CDR3 DNA: TGCGCCAGCAGCTTGGTCCCCACAGCTGGTAATCAGCCCCAGCATTTT. V gene TRBV5-1 combines with J gene TRBJ1-5; D gene uncertain. The germline V gene has CDR1 SGHRS and CDR2 YFSETQ. The ends were cut back, 0 bases at V and 4 bases at J, with 14 bases in the middle. This CDR3 has 16 amino acids.

J is TRBJ2-2 and V is TRBV11-3, with D tentatively TRBD2 (7 bases). V lost 1 base to trimming and J lost 0 bases, with 15 bases between them. CDR3 length: 18 amino acids. CDR1 is SGHNT, CDR2 YENEEA, per germline. The CDR3 DNA sequence: TGTGCCAGCAGCTTAGTAGGGGGGGTCCCATCGAACACCGGGGAGCTGTTTTTT. Encoded protein: CASSLVGGVPSNTGELFF.

This clone has a handful of counts. The rearrangement links TRBV4-1 to TRBJ2-6; TRBD2 might be the D (6 bases). Germline CDR1 is MGHRA and CDR2 is YSYEKL. V lost 0 bases and J lost 1, with 10 bases in between. There are 17 residues in the CDR3. This chain's CDR3 is CASSQDFAGSGANVLTF. The CDR3 nucleotides read TGCGCCAGCAGCCAAGATTTTGCGGGGTCTGGGGCCAACGTCCTGACTTTC.

This clone was detected a few times. This chain links TRBV6-5 with TRBJ1-1, with D possibly being TRBD1 (6 bases). This CDR3 has 16 residues. From germline, CDR1 is MNHEY and CDR2 SVGAGI. Trimming took 0 bases from V and 1 from J, leaving 12 bases between them. CDR3 in amino acids: CASSYSIGGPNTEAFF. The CDR3 coding sequence is TGTGCCAGCAGTTACTCGATCGGGGGGCCGAACACTGAAGCTTTCTTT.

The chain is built from TRBV7-2 and TRBJ2-1; D remains ambiguous. Trimming stripped 6 bases from V and 0 bases from J, with 12 bases between. Germline CDR1 is SGHTA and CDR2 is FQGNSA. The CDR3 spans 15 residues. The CDR3 nucleotides read TGTGCCAGCAGTTCCCCCTCGGGCTCCTACAATGAGCAGTTCTTC. Encoded protein: CASSSPSGSYNEQFF.

The CDR3: CASSAGLAGAVGKDEQFF. In nucleotides, the CDR3 is TGTGCCAGCAGCGCGGGACTAGCGGGGGCCGTCGGGAAGGATGAGCAGTTCTTC. The chain employs TRBV9 and TRBJ2-1; the match to TRBD2 covers 14 bases. CDR3 length: 18 residues. From germline, CDR1 is SGDLS and CDR2 YYNGEE. J gave up 8 bases and V 3 bases, and 13 bases lay outside the gene matches. The full variable domain, its missing parts supplied by reference TRBV9 and TRBJ2-1, is DSGVTQTPKHLITATGQRVTLRCSPRSGDLSVYWYQQSLDQGLQFLIQYYNGEERAKGNILERFSAQQFPDLHSELNLSSLELGDSALYFCASSAGLAGAVGKDEQFFGPGTRLTVL.

This clone came up once. The chain is built from TRBV5-1 and TRBJ2-1, with TRBD2 matching over 9 bases. The CDR3 spans 15 residues. CDR1 is SGHRS and CDR2 is YFSETQ in the germline V gene. V shed 3 bases, J shed 6 bases, and the junction held 7 bases outside the gene matches. In DNA, the CDR3 is TGCGCCAGCAGCTCCTGGGTAGCGGGGGTCAATGAGCAGTTCTTC. Its protein product is CASSSWVAGVNEQFF.

The chain joins TRBV18 to TRBJ2-6, with 8 bases identical to TRBD1. Trimming cost V 4 bases and J 0 bases; bases outside gene matches: 5. Per germline, CDR1 KGHSH and CDR2 LQKENI. The CDR3 is 17 amino acids. The CDR3: CASSRGQVDSGANVLTF. Here the CDR3 DNA reads TGTGCCAGCTCACGGGGACAGGTTGACTCTGGGGCCAACGTCCTGACTTTC.

The table lists this clone with a few counts. The rearrangement joins TRBV5-6 to TRBJ1-4, with D possibly matching TRBD1 (5 bases). The germline V and J ends were trimmed by 4 bases and 3 bases, with 13 bases remaining between them. Germline V gene lookup returns CDR1 SGHDT and CDR2 YYEEEE. This CDR3 spans 15 amino acids. CDR3 region: CASSTAGVANEKLFF. The CDR3 nucleotides read TGTGCCAGCAGCACCGCGGGGGTAGCTAATGAAAAACTGTTTTTT.

The CDR3 DNA reads TGTGCCAGCAGCTTCCGTCCGAGACAGCCGCCGGATGGCTACACCTTC. Translation: CASSFRPRQPPDGYTF. The chain uses TRBV5-6 and TRBJ1-2; D perhaps matches TRBD1 (5 bases). Germline V gene lookup returns CDR1 SGHDT and CDR2 YYEEEE. Trimming stripped 2 bases from V and 6 bases from J, with 20 bases between. The CDR3 runs to 16 residues. Full variable domain (outside the CDR3, taken from reference TRBV5-6 and TRBJ1-2): DAGVTQSPTHLIKTRGQQVTLRCSPKSGHDTVSWYQQALGQGPQFIFQYYEEEERQRGNFPDRFSGHQFPNYSSELNVNALLLGDSALYLCASSFRPRQPPDGYTFGSGTRLTVV.

The chain joins TRBV7-6 to TRBJ1-5, with a possible D match to TRBD1 (5 bases). V lost 1 base to trimming and J lost 6 bases, with 13 bases between them. Germline CDR1 and CDR2: SGHVS and FNYEAQ. The CDR3 contains 15 residues. CDR3 nucleotides: TGTGCCAGCAGCTTAGGGCAGGGAGGGAGTCAGCCCCAGCATTTT. Its translation: CASSLGQGGSQPQHF. Complete variable domain (other parts from reference TRBV7-6 and TRBJ1-5): GAGVSQSPRYKVTKRGQDVALRCDPISGHVSLYWYRQALGQGPEFLTYFNYEAQQDKSGLPNDRFSAERPEGSISTLTIQRTEQRDSAMYRCASSLGQGGSQPQHFGDGTRLSIL.

The chain has TRBV28 and TRBJ1-1; D gene ambiguous. V was pared by 6 bases and J by 2 bases, with 4 bases between. CDR1 and CDR2 from the germline V gene are MDHEN and SYDVKM. The CDR3 contains 11 residues. In DNA, the CDR3 is TGTGCCAGCAGCCATAACACTGAAGCTTTCTTT. Amino acids: CASSHNTEAFF.

V and J are TRBV10-2 and TRBJ1-1; TRBD1 aligns across 7 bases. From germline, CDR1 is WSHSY and CDR2 SAAADI. CDR3 length: 12 residues. V lost 10 bases and J lost 2; bases outside the gene matches: 4. CDR3 region: CAMRGPNTEAFF. The CDR3 bases are TGCGCCATGAGGGGGCCTAACACTGAAGCTTTCTTT.

V usage is TRBV6-5 and J usage is TRBJ2-5; weak D call: TRBD2 (6 bases). The end of the DNA fits TRBJ2-7 better, so the J call may be wrong. The CDR3 totals 13 residues. Germline values: CDR1 MNHEY, CDR2 SVGAGI. As DNA, the CDR3 is TGTGCCAGCAGTTACGGGGGGTCCTACGAGCAGTACTTC. It specifies CASSYGGSYEQYF.

As concerns this clone: The same CDR3 also results from other DNA sequences found in this sample. The V gene is TRBV7-8, the J gene TRBJ1-2; TRBD1 matches at 8 bases. Trimming removed 5 bases from V and 4 bases from J; junction bases left unmatched: 3. CDR3 length: 13 residues. Germline lookup yields CDR1 SGHVS and CDR2 FQNEAQ. The CDR3 loop reads CASSPDRGYGYTF. CDR3 sequence (DNA): TGTGCCAGCAGCCCAGACAGGGGCTATGGCTACACCTTC.

Worth noting for this clone: Different DNA sequences within this sample yield the same CDR3. The J gene is TRBJ2-3, the V gene TRBV18; possible D gene TRBD1, 6 bases. Germline V gene lookup returns CDR1 KGHSH and CDR2 LQKENI. The V end was cut by 3 bases, the J end by 0 bases, with 7 bases between. The CDR3 sequence is 14 residues long. The CDR3 loop reads CASSPDSSTDTQYF. The CDR3 region has the DNA TGTGCCAGCTCACCGGACAGTAGCACAGATACGCAGTATTTT.

J is TRBJ2-5 and V is TRBV5-4; D possibly corresponds to TRBD2 (7 bases). The CDR3 extends over 16 amino acids. Per germline, CDR1 SGHNT and CDR2 YYREEE (reference sequence). Trimming took off 4 bases at V and 4 bases at J, with 20 bases between the two ends. The CDR3 DNA is TGTGCCAGCAGCCTTGCAGGAAGGGGGGGCCCAGAGACCCAGTACTTC. Its translation is CASSLAGRGGPETQYF.